Listed below are T cell receptor beta chains from one sample, sequenced in a study of response to subunit inactivated influenza vaccine. One entry per CDR3 protein, called by TCRdb with MiXCR from the RT-PCR reads. The data show over 800,000 distinct CDR3 sequences, about 20% seen once. The material sequenced was PBMCs from blood, taken about 5 days after vaccination. The receptor source for this set is a man aged 50 or older who received an inactivated influenza vaccine. Both conserved end residues are trimmed from each CDR3. The order of the fields is V gene, clone size, J gene, CDR3 protein. The size of a clone is reported for some rows only, either as once, few or many, or as a class for expanded clones.

v_call: TRBV20-1; clone_size: many; j_call: TRBJ1-2; cdr3_aa: SARVPGVYGYT
v_call: TRBV12-3/TRBV12-4; clone_size: NA; j_call: TRBJ1-5; cdr3_aa: ASSLGALRGNQPQH
v_call: TRBV15; clone_size: few; j_call: TRBJ2-5; cdr3_aa: ATSRLAGALETQY
v_call: TRBV20-1; clone_size: few; j_call: TRBJ2-7; cdr3_aa: SARALKGGLYEQY
v_call: TRBV5-1; clone_size: few; j_call: TRBJ2-2; cdr3_aa: ASSLTGGAVNTGELF
v_call: TRBV29-1; clone_size: NA; j_call: TRBJ2-7; cdr3_aa: SVEGQGEIYEQY
v_call: TRBV20-1; clone_size: few; j_call: TRBJ2-3; cdr3_aa: SARDFRTDTQY
v_call: TRBV7-2; clone_size: few; j_call: TRBJ1-2; cdr3_aa: ASSPQTMSDYGYT
v_call: TRBV29-1; clone_size: few; j_call: TRBJ2-1; cdr3_aa: SGLAVYNEQF
v_call: TRBV3-1; clone_size: many; j_call: TRBJ2-1; cdr3_aa: ASSHSSSGSRNEQF
v_call: TRBV10-3; clone_size: NA; j_call: TRBJ2-5; cdr3_aa: AISGGGSYQETQY
v_call: TRBV7-2; clone_size: NA; j_call: TRBJ1-2; cdr3_aa: ASSLMGGGYT
v_call: TRBV5-5; clone_size: few; j_call: TRBJ2-7; cdr3_aa: ASSWGDLPTYEQY
v_call: TRBV5-1; clone_size: few; j_call: TRBJ2-7; cdr3_aa: ASSLAAASPYEQY
v_call: TRBV6-4; clone_size: many; j_call: TRBJ2-3; cdr3_aa: ASSDSARGSTDTQY
v_call: TRBV20-1; clone_size: few; j_call: TRBJ2-7; cdr3_aa: SVGGQGSYEQY
v_call: TRBV4-3; clone_size: few; j_call: TRBJ2-1; cdr3_aa: ASSLSHSYNEQF
v_call: TRBV27; clone_size: few; j_call: TRBJ2-1; cdr3_aa: ASSAWTTGQNEQF
v_call: TRBV20-1; clone_size: few; j_call: TRBJ1-1; cdr3_aa: SAPRGYTEAF
v_call: TRBV7-8; clone_size: few; j_call: TRBJ2-1; cdr3_aa: ASSPTSGGHNEQF
v_call: TRBV6-5; clone_size: many; j_call: TRBJ2-7; cdr3_aa: ASSLIGGYEQY
v_call: TRBV20-1; clone_size: few; j_call: TRBJ2-7; cdr3_aa: SATPTGYEQY
v_call: TRBV14; clone_size: NA; j_call: TRBJ1-2; cdr3_aa: ASRLSGTAFYGYT
v_call: TRBV4-3; clone_size: once; j_call: TRBJ2-7; cdr3_aa: ASSQDLISYEQY
v_call: TRBV5-1; clone_size: few; j_call: TRBJ2-1; cdr3_aa: ASSAGLAGGIEQF
v_call: TRBV20-1; clone_size: NA; j_call: TRBJ2-7; cdr3_aa: SASGTSGTYEQY
v_call: TRBV3-1; clone_size: NA; j_call: TRBJ1-1; cdr3_aa: ASSRTVTLNTEAF
v_call: TRBV3-1; clone_size: NA; j_call: TRBJ1-1; cdr3_aa: ASSQGYMNTEAF
v_call: TRBV7-8; clone_size: few; j_call: TRBJ1-5; cdr3_aa: ASSLGLSDNQPQH
v_call: TRBV5-5; clone_size: few; j_call: TRBJ2-1; cdr3_aa: ASSLVRGLVENEQF
v_call: TRBV20-1; clone_size: NA; j_call: TRBJ1-2; cdr3_aa: SASPGTHPGYT
v_call: TRBV10-3; clone_size: few; j_call: TRBJ1-3; cdr3_aa: AINSRNTIY
v_call: TRBV9; clone_size: NA; j_call: TRBJ2-2; cdr3_aa: ASSGLGAGNTGELF
v_call: TRBV30; clone_size: NA; j_call: TRBJ2-3; cdr3_aa: AWSDSTDTQY
v_call: TRBV12-5; clone_size: once; j_call: TRBJ2-2; cdr3_aa: ASALGGSGTGELF
v_call: TRBV7-8; clone_size: NA; j_call: TRBJ2-5; cdr3_aa: ASTATGAQETQY
v_call: TRBV2; clone_size: NA; j_call: TRBJ2-3; cdr3_aa: ASSDRGLDTQY
v_call: TRBV20-1; clone_size: NA; j_call: TRBJ1-2; cdr3_aa: SARDPSSYGYT
v_call: TRBV6-1; clone_size: few; j_call: TRBJ2-1; cdr3_aa: ASRATSGSYNEQF
v_call: TRBV12-3/TRBV12-4; clone_size: many; j_call: TRBJ1-1; cdr3_aa: ASRRGPGSTEAF
v_call: TRBV27; clone_size: NA; j_call: TRBJ1-3; cdr3_aa: ATCKGEHLSGNTIY
v_call: TRBV4-3; clone_size: few; j_call: TRBJ1-1; cdr3_aa: ASSPEARVTEAF
v_call: TRBV6-5; clone_size: NA; j_call: TRBJ2-7; cdr3_aa: ASSYGTGGDYEQY
v_call: TRBV20-1; clone_size: NA; j_call: TRBJ2-5; cdr3_aa: SGGYETQY
v_call: TRBV2; clone_size: NA; j_call: TRBJ2-7; cdr3_aa: ASSLSGGGAAGEQY
v_call: TRBV7-9; clone_size: few; j_call: TRBJ2-1; cdr3_aa: ASIPGLADYNEQF
v_call: TRBV11-2; clone_size: few; j_call: TRBJ1-3; cdr3_aa: ASSSLKSSLSGNTIY
v_call: TRBV4-3; clone_size: few; j_call: TRBJ1-1; cdr3_aa: ASSQDDSLNTEAF
v_call: TRBV5-1; clone_size: NA; j_call: TRBJ2-2; cdr3_aa: ASSYQVNSPGELF
v_call: TRBV28; clone_size: NA; j_call: TRBJ2-7; cdr3_aa: ASSKRGGPYEQY
v_call: TRBV7-9; clone_size: many; j_call: TRBJ2-5; cdr3_aa: ASSLGQGVETQY
v_call: TRBV13; clone_size: NA; j_call: TRBJ1-2; cdr3_aa: ASDIARGYT
v_call: TRBV6-2/TRBV6-3; clone_size: NA; j_call: TRBJ2-3; cdr3_aa: ASSGDYYTDTQY
v_call: TRBV27; clone_size: NA; j_call: TRBJ2-1; cdr3_aa: ASGSRRISYNEQF